The TCR beta chain under discussion was sequenced for a study of T cells in localized non-small cell lung cancer. The CDR3 covers 16 residues. The assay was immunoSEQ multiplex PCR, and TCRdb's table has in-frame clones only and misses some. The sample records about 41,000 clones, approximately 80% being singletons. The TCR originated in a man between 40 and 70 years old with stage II lung adenocarcinoma. The chain recombines TRBV21-1 with TRBJ2-1. TRBV21-1 is shown as a pseudogene. Sequenced material: PBMCs, taken before any cancer treatment. The DNA for the CDR3 is TGTGCCAGCAGCACTCGGACCTTTTCTCTCTGGGATGAGCAGTTCTTC. The encoded protein is CASSTRTFSLWDEQFF.